Below, one T cell receptor (beta chain) is given with its context. Germline CDR1 and CDR2: MNHEY and SVGEGT. The ends lost 2 bases at V and 5 bases at J; junction bases unmatched: 7. The CDR3 totals 16 residues. The data belong to a study of response to subunit inactivated influenza vaccine. TCRdb passed the RT-PCR reads through MiXCR, listing each CDR3 protein once. The sample records hundreds of thousands of distinct CDR3 sequences, about 11% being singletons. This sample was also put to use in a study of T cells expressing NK-cell markers. From that second work: UMIs accompanied the 5'RACE template switching by which TCR beta cDNA was made. Also leading the CD3+CD56-NKG2C+ fraction in a few donors were these clonotypes.

This specimen was PBMCs from blood, taken on the day of vaccination. This receptor was taken from a man aged 45-60 years who received an inactivated influenza vaccine. The chain joins TRBV6-2 or TRBV6-3 to TRBJ2-3, with 10 bases aligning to TRBD2. The CDR3 region has the DNA TGTGCCAGCAGTTACCCCGAGCGGGAGGGCCGAGATACGCAGTATTTT. It translates to CASSYPEREGRDTQYF.